A single T cell receptor beta chain is shown here with its context. Its cognate antigen is unknown. This entry is derived from a study of vaccination effects on CD4 cells after COVID-19. Study summary: Antigen-specific CD4+ T cells expanded by the ViraFEST assay with viral peptide pools were then sequenced. Samples that were drawn after vaccination came a median of 72 days after the second dose. PBMC were cultured at under 2.5 million per well with 9 to 10 IU/ml IL-2 and approximately 10 ug/ml peptides.

Scientists isolated CD4+ T cells after an approximately 11-day culture period ended. Of the BNT162b2 and mRNA-1273 vaccines, participants received two doses of one or the other. Trimming cost V 0 bases and J 10 bases, with 16 bases left between them. The CDR3 is 14 amino acids. Looked up from germline, CDR1 is SGHRS and CDR2 is YFSETQ. Generated by immunoSEQ multiplex PCR, the TCRdb table keeps only in-frame clones and is missing some. This sample has approximately 70,000 clones, with around 70% found just once. The V and J genes are TRBV5-1 and TRBJ1-1; D gene ambiguous. Sequencing was performed on CD4+ T cells from PBMCs cultured without peptide, taken after COVID-19 vaccination. The TCR originated in a human donor who received a COVID-19 vaccine. The CDR3 sequence: CASSLEGSGSGAFF. The CDR3 DNA follows: TGCGCCAGCAGCTTGGAGGGTTCGGGTTCAGGAGCTTTCTTT.